This T cell receptor beta chain originates from a study of cytotoxic CD8 clonotypes in ibrutinib-treated CLL. The study, taken as a whole, reports: Increased clonality at ibrutinib response gave way to a return toward baseline at progression.

As regards this clone: Its antigen is as yet unknown.

This CDR3 has 15 amino acids. V was cut by 0 bases and J by 4 bases, with 14 bases left in between. In germline, CDR1 is SGHRS, CDR2 YFSETQ. Produced via immunoSEQ multiplex PCR; TCRdb's table is partial and in-frame only. The sample records tens of thousands of clones, approximately 69% being singletons. This material consisted of PBMCs, taken before ibrutinib treatment. The source is a human donor with chronic lymphocytic leukemia. The chain recombines TRBV5-1 with TRBJ2-7, with D perhaps TRBD1 or TRBD2 (5 bases each). The CDR3 loop is CASSLAVGTIYEQYF. In nucleotides, the CDR3 is TGCGCCAGCAGCTTGGCCGTCGGGACGATTTACGAGCAGTACTTC.